The clone carrying this TCR beta chain came up many times. Its antigen is not known. This sample was included in a study of type 1 regulatory T cells. TCRdb re-called the reads with MiXCR, one entry per CDR3 protein. The table has tens of thousands of distinct CDR3 sequences, less than 15% seen once; the top ten hold around 7.5%. V dropped 0 bases and J dropped 5 bases, with 11 bases sitting between them. CDR1 is SGHRS and CDR2 is YFSETQ in the germline V gene. CDR3 length: 14 residues. Source material: cultured non-Tr1 T cells, either the whole culture or a sorted T cell fraction (not recorded which). The chain couples TRBV5-1 to TRBJ2-5; perhaps TRBD2 as D (5 bases). The clonotype comes from a human donor in good health. CDR3: CASSLVGERETQYF. The CDR3, as DNA: TGCGCCAGCAGCTTGGTTGGAGAGCGGGAGACCCAGTACTTC.